The 10 T cell receptor beta chains reported below all come from one sample, sequenced in a study of T-cell memory formation after mild COVID-19. MiXCR, run by TCRdb on the 5' RACE reads, gives a single entry per CDR3 protein. The sample has some 410,000 distinct CDR3 sequences, more than 20% seen once. Sample: PBMCs or a T cell subset sorted from them (not recorded which). The receptors come from an adult woman who had mild COVID-19 (a few samples of this study predate the infection). Cell type and time point are not known.

This chain links TRBV29-1 with TRBJ2-7; weak D call: TRBD1 (5 bases). The ends were cut back, 1 base at V and 3 bases at J, with 10 bases in the middle. The CDR3 is 13 residues long. Germline V lookup: CDR1 SQVTM, CDR2 ANQGSEA. The CDR3 DNA follows: TGCAGCGTTGAAGGAGGTCAGGGCTACGAGCAGTACTTC. Translated: CSVEGGQGYEQYF.

In this sample, this clonotype turned up a few times. The chain has TRBV27 and TRBJ1-2, with a tentative D call TRBD1 (6 bases). Germline V lookup: CDR1 MNHEY, CDR2 SMNVEV (reference sequence). The CDR3 is 14 residues long. Between the trimmed V and J ends, which lost 4 bases and 4 bases, there was a span of 13 bases. The CDR3 nucleotides read TGTGCCAGCAGTTCAAACAGGGAGGTCTATGGCTACACCTTC. It specifies CASSSNREVYGYTF.

This clonotype was recorded a few times. The chain links TRBV20-1 to TRBJ2-1; no reliable D call. The V end was cut by 2 bases, the J end by 0 bases, with 8 bases between. This CDR3 comprises 14 residues. Germline V gene data show CDR1 as DFQATT and CDR2 as SNEGSKA (reference sequence). CDR3 nucleotide sequence: TGCAGTGCTAGACGGGTGAGCTCCTACAATGAGCAGTTCTTC. This sequence encodes CSARRVSSYNEQFF.

The chain combines TRBV18 with TRBJ2-5; D gene uncertain. This CDR3 region has 14 residues. Germline values: CDR1 KGHSH, CDR2 LQKENI. V lost 1 base to trimming and J lost 2 bases, with 8 bases between them. CDR3 DNA sequence: TGTGCCAGCTCACCACGGGCGGAGCAAGAGACCCAGTACTTC. It specifies CASSPRAEQETQYF.

V and J are TRBV12-3 or TRBV12-4 and TRBJ1-2; D is unresolved. This CDR3 has 14 residues. Trimming pared 3 bases from V and 2 bases from J, leaving 10 bases between. The CDR3 reads CASSFFAGNYGYTF. CDR3 in DNA: TGTGCCAGCAGTTTCTTCGCGGGGAACTATGGCTACACCTTC.

As regards this clonotype: Its ends do not fully match the called genes, so a read error is possible. V usage is TRBV12-3 or TRBV12-4 and J usage is TRBJ1-5; no clear D gene. The CDR3 has 13 amino acids. CDR3 nucleotide sequence: TGTGCCAGCAGTTTAGATAGCGATCAGCCCCAGCATTTT. It translates to CASSLDSDQPQHF.

The V and J genes are TRBV5-8 and TRBJ2-5; D is perhaps TRBD1 (5 bases). CDR1 is SGHTS and CDR2 is YDEGEE in the germline V gene. The germline V and J ends were trimmed by 4 bases and 0 bases, with 10 bases remaining between them. CDR3 length: 14 amino acids. CDR3 coding DNA: TGTGCCAGCAGCCATAGACAGTACCAAGAGACCCAGTACTTC. Residues: CASSHRQYQETQYF.

V gene TRBV14 combines with J gene TRBJ2-5, with D hard to call. Germline CDR1 and CDR2: SGHDN and FVKESK. The CDR3 covers 15 residues. Trimming removed 0 bases at V and 5 bases at J, with 13 bases between. The CDR3 DNA reads TGTGCCAGCAGCCAAGAAACCCAGGCAATGGAGACCCAGTACTTC. Translation gives CASSQETQAMETQYF.

The chain combines TRBV9 with TRBJ2-1; 7 bases align to TRBD2. This CDR3 has 16 residues. J was trimmed by 3 bases and V by 0 bases; bases with no gene match: 6. Germline V gives CDR1 SGDLS, CDR2 YYNGEE. The CDR3 spells CASSVGASGDYNEQFF. The CDR3 coding sequence is TGTGCCAGCAGCGTAGGAGCTAGCGGAGACTACAATGAGCAGTTCTTC.

The J gene is TRBJ2-3, the V gene TRBV24-1, with TRBD2 identical over 8 bases. This CDR3 comprises 15 residues. J lost 2 bases, V lost 5 bases, and 5 bases had no gene match. CDR1 and CDR2 (germline): KGHDR, SFDVKD. The CDR3 DNA sequence: TGTGCCACCAGTGCGGCTAGCGGGTACACAGATACGCAGTATTTT. It is translated as CATSAASGYTDTQYF.